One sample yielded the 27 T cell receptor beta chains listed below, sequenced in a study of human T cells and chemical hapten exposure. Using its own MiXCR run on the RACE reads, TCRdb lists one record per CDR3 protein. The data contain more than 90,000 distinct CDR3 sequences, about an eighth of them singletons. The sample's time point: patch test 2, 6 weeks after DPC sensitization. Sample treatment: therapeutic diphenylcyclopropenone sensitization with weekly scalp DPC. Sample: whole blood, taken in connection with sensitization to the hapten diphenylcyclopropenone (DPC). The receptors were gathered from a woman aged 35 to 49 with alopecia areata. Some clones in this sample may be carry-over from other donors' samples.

DNA for the CDR3: TGTGCCAGCAGCTTAGGGGTAGGGTCCTACGAGCAGTACTTC. It is translated as CASSLGVGSYEQYF. The chain has TRBV11-2 and TRBJ2-7; D call uncertain. The germline gives CDR1 SGHAT, CDR2 FQNNGV. The CDR3 has 14 residues. Trimming left V 1 base short and J 1 base short, with 8 bases between.

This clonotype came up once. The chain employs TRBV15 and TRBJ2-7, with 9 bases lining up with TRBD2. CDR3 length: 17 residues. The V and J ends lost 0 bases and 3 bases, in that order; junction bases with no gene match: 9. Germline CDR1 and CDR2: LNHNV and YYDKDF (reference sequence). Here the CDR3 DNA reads TGTGCCACCAGCAGAGATTTCGGCGGGAGGGGGAGCTACGAGCAGTACTTC. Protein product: CATSRDFGGRGSYEQYF.

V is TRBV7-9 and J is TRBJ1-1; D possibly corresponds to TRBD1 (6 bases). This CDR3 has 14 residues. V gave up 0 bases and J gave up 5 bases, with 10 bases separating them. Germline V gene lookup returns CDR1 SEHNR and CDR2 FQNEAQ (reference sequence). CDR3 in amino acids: CASSLANRVTEAFF. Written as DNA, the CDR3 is TGTGCCAGCAGCTTAGCAAACAGGGTAACTGAAGCTTTCTTT.

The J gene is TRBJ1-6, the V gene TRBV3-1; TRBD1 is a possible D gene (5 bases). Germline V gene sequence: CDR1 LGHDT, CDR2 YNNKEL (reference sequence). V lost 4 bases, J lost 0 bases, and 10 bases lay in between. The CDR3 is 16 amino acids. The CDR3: CASSLGASSYNSPLHF. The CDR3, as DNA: TGTGCCAGCAGCCTTGGGGCATCCTCCTATAATTCACCCCTCCACTTT.

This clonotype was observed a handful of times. The chain's CDR3 is CASSSTRDRGETQYF. As DNA, the CDR3 is TGTGCCAGCAGTTCCACCCGGGACAGGGGGGAGACCCAGTACTTC. J is TRBJ2-5 and V is TRBV28; 11 nucleotides agree with TRBD1. The ends lost 4 bases at V and 5 bases at J; junction bases unmatched: 6. The CDR3 runs 15 residues. The germline V gene encodes CDR1 MDHEN and CDR2 SYDVKM.

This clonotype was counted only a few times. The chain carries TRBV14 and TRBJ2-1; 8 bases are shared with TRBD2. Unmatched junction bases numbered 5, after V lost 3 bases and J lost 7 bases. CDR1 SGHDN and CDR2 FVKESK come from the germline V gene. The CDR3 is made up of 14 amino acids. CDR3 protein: CASSQRASGNEQFF. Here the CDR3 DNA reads TGTGCCAGCAGCCAGAGGGCTAGCGGGAATGAGCAGTTCTTC.

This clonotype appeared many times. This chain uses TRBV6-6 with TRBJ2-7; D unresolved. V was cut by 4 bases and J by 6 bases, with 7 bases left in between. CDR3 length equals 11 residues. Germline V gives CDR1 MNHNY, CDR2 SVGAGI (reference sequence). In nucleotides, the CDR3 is TGTGCCAGCAGTTCCCGGCTCGAGCAGTACTTC. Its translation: CASSSRLEQYF.

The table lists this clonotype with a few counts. The CDR3 coding sequence is TGTGCCAGCAGGATGACTAGCGGGAGGGGGACCGGGGAGCTGTTTTTT. Its protein product is CASRMTSGRGTGELFF. V gene TRBV7-2 combines with J gene TRBJ2-2; TRBD2 agrees at 14 bases. This CDR3 region has 16 residues. V was clipped by 6 bases and J by 5 bases; unmatched bases: 5. The germline V gene encodes CDR1 SGHTA and CDR2 FQGNSA.

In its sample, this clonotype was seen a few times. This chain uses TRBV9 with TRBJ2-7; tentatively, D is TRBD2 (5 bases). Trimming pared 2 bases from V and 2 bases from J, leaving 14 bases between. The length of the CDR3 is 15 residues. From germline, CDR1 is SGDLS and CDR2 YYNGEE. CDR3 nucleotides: TGTGCCAGCAGCGTCGGGGTAGCGATCACCTACGAGCAGTACTTC. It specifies CASSVGVAITYEQYF.

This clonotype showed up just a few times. The CDR3 protein is CASSPGQLNQPQHF. The DNA for the CDR3 is TGTGCCAGTAGCCCGGGACAGCTCAATCAGCCCCAGCATTTT. The chain joins TRBV19 to TRBJ1-5; 7 bases are a match to TRBD1. With 6 bases clipped from V and 3 bases from J, the junction kept 5 bases outside the gene matches. Germline V CDR1 and CDR2: LNHDA, SQIVND (reference sequence). The CDR3 has 14 amino acids.

For the CDR3, the DNA is TGTGCCATAGAACCCCCAGATACGCAGTATTTT. Its translation is CAIEPPDTQYF. The chain uses TRBV7-2 and TRBJ2-3, with D uncertain. Trimming left V 10 bases short and J 4 bases short, with 9 bases between. The CDR3 has 11 residues. Germline V lookup: CDR1 SGHTA, CDR2 FQGNSA.

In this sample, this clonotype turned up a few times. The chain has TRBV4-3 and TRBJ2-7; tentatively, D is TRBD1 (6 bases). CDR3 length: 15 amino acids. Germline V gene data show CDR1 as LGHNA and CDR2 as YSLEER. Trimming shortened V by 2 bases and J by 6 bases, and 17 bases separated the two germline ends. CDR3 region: CASSQHAPGQCEQYF. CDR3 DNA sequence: TGCGCCAGCAGCCAACATGCCCCGGGACAATGCGAGCAGTACTTC.

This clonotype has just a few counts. CDR3 sequence (DNA): TGCAGTGCTAGCGCCGGGACAATCGGAAACACCATATATTTT. It codes for CSASAGTIGNTIYF. The V and J genes are TRBV20-1 and TRBJ1-3; D might be TRBD1 (6 bases). This CDR3 has 14 residues. Germline V gene lookup returns CDR1 DFQATT and CDR2 SNEGSKA (reference sequence). With 3 bases removed from V and 4 bases from J, the gap between germline ends came to 13 bases.

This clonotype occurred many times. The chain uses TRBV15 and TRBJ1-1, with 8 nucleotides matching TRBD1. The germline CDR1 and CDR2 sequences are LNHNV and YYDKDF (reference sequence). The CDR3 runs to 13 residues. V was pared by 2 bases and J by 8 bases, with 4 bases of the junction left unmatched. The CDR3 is CATSRQQGVEAFF. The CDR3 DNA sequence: TGTGCCACCAGCAGACAACAGGGGGTCGAAGCTTTCTTT.

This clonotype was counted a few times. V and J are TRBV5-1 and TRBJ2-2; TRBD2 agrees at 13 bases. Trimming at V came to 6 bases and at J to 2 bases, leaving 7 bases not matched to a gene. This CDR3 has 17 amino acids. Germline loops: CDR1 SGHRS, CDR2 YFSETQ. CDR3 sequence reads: CASTSGTSGTNTGELFF. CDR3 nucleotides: TGCGCCAGCACCTCCGGGACTAGCGGGACTAACACCGGGGAGCTGTTTTTT.

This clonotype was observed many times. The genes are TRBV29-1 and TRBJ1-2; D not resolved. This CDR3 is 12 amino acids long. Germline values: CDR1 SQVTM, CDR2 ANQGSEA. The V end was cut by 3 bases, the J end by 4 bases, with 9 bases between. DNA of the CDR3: TGCAGCGTTGACTTCTCGGGCTATGGCTACACCTTC. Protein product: CSVDFSGYGYTF.

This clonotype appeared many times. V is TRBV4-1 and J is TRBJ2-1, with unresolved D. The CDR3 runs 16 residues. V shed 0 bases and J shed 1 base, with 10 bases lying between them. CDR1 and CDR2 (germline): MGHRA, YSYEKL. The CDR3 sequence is CASSQDTAKSYNEQFF. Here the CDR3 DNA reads TGCGCCAGCAGCCAAGATACGGCGAAATCCTACAATGAGCAGTTCTTC.

In nucleotides, the CDR3 is TGTGCCAGCAGCTCCGGACCCCCTGGTGAGCAGTTCTTC. It specifies CASSSGPPGEQFF. V is TRBV7-2 and J is TRBJ2-1; D remains unclear. The length of the CDR3 is 13 residues. The germline V and J ends were trimmed by 4 bases and 9 bases, with 13 bases remaining between them. CDR1 is SGHTA and CDR2 is FQGNSA in the germline V gene.

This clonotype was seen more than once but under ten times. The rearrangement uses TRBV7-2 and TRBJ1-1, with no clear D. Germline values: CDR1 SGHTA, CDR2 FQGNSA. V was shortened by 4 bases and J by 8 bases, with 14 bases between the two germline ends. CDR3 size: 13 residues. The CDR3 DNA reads TGTGCCAGCAGCTGGAAGGACGGTGGAGAAGCTTTCTTT. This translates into CASSWKDGGEAFF.

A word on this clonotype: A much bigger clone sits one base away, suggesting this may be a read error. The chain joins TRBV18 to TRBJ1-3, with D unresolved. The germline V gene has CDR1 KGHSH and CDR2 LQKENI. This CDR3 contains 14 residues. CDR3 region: CASSPGQAGNTVYF. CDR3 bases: TGTGCCAGCTCACCAGGGCAAGCTGGAAACACCGTATATTTT.

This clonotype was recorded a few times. CDR3 DNA: TGTGCCAGCAGCCCCTCCATAAGGTCGACAGACTACGAGCAGTACTTC. This translates into CASSPSIRSTDYEQYF. J is TRBJ2-7 and V is TRBV4-2; tentative D call: TRBD1 (5 bases). CDR3 length equals 16 residues. Germline CDR1 LGHNA, CDR2 YNFKEQ. V was shortened by 4 bases and J by 3 bases, with 19 bases between the two germline ends.

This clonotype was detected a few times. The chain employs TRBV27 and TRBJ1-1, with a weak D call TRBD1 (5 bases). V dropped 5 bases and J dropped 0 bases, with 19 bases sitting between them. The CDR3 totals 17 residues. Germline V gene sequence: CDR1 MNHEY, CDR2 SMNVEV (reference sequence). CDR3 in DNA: TGTGCCAGCAGTCCCCTACGTCAGGGTGGAATGAACACTGAAGCTTTCTTT. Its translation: CASSPLRQGGMNTEAFF.

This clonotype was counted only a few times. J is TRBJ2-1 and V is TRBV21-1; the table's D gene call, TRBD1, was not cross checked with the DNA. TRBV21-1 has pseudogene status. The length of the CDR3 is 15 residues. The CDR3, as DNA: TGTGCCAGCAGCAGACGACAGAGAACTAGTTATGAGCAGTTCTTC. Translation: CASSRRQRTSYEQFF.

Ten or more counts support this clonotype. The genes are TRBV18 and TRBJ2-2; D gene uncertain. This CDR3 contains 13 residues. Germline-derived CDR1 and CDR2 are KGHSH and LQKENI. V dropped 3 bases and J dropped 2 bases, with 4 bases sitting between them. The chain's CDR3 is CASSPLNTGELFF. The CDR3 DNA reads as TGTGCCAGCTCACCTCTTAACACCGGGGAGCTGTTTTTT.

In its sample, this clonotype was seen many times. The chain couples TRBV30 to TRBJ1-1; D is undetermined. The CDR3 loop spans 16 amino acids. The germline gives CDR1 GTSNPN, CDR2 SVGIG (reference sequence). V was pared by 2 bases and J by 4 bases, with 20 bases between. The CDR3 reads CAWSFYDVGPLTEAFF. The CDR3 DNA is TGTGCCTGGAGTTTCTATGATGTCGGGCCCCTCACTGAAGCTTTCTTT.

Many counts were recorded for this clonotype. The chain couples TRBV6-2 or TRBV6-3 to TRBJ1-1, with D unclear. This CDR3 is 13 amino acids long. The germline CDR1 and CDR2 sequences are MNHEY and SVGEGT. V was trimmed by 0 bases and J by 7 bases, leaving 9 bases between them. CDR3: CASSYSLGGEAFF. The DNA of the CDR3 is TGTGCCAGCAGTTACTCATTGGGTGGTGAAGCTTTCTTT.

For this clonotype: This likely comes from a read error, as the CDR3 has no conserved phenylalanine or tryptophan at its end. CDR3 DNA: TGTGCCAGCAGCGAGCGCAATGAGCAGTTCTCC. Translated: CASSERNEQFS. The chain uses TRBV7-2 and TRBJ2-1; no reliable D call. CDR1 and CDR2 (germline): SGHTA, FQGNSA. CDR3 length: 11 amino acids. V gave up 5 bases and J gave up 6 bases, with 5 bases separating them.